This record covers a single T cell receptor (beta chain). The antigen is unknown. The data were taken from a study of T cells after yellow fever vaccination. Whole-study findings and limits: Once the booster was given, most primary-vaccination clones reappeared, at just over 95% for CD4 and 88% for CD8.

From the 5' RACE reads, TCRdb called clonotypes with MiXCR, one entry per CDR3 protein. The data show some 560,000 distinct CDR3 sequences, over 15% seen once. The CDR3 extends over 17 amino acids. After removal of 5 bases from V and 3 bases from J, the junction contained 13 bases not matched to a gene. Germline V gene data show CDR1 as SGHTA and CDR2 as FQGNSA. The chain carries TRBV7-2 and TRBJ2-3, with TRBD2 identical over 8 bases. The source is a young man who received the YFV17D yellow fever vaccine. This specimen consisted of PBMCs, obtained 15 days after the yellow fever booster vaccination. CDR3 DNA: TGTGCCAGCAGCGCCAACGGGAGGGCCGTCTCTACAGATACGCAGTATTTT. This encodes CASSANGRAVSTDTQYF.